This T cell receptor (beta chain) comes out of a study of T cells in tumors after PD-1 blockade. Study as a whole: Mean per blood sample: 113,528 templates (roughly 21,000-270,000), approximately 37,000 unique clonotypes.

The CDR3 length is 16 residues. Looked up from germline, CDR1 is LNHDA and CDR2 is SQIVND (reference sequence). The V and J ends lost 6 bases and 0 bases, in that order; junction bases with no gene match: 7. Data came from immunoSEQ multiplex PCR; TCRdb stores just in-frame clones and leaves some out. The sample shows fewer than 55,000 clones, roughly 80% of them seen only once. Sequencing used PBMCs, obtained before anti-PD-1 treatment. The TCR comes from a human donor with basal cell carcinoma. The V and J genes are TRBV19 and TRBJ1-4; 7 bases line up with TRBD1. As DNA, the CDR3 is TGTGCCAGTAGCAACAGGGGAAGCGCAACTAATGAAAAACTGTTTTTT. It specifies CASSNRGSATNEKLFF. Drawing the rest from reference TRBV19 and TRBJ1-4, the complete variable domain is DGGITQSPKYLFRKEGQNVTLSCEQNLNHDAMYWYRQDPGQGLRLIYYSQIVNDFQKGDIAEGYSVSREKKESFPLTVTSAQKNPTAFYLCASSNRGSATNEKLFFGSGTQLSVL.